The clone carrying this T cell receptor beta chain turned up a few times. No antigen is known for it. Expressed TCRB transcripts were sequenced after all isolated RNA was converted to cDNA. Some clones are missing from TCRdb's copy, which holds only in-frame ones; the method was immunoSEQ multiplex PCR. The sample shows 230,000 or so clones, around 16% of them seen only once. This entry comes from a study of beta chain features in type 1 diabetes. Over 95% purity was reached by all sorted populations. Regarding the study as a whole: Type 1 diabetes patients had TCRB CDR3s that were shorter (moderately but significantly so) in all four CD4+ subsets.

Input material: naive CD4+ T cells from blood. The sequence was obtained from a man between 25 and 39 years old with type 1 diabetes.

For the CDR3, the DNA is TGTGCCTGGAGTGAGGGGCCCGGAAACACCATATATTTT. The encoded protein is CAWSEGPGNTIYF. The chain recombines TRBV30 with TRBJ1-3; perhaps TRBD1 as D (5 bases). The ends were cut back, 1 base at V and 4 bases at J, with 8 bases in the middle. CDR1 is GTSNPN and CDR2 is SVGIG in the germline V gene (reference sequence). The CDR3 extends over 13 amino acids.